This TCR beta chain was captured by sequencing in a study of T cell responses to AZD1222 COVID-19 vaccine. General study results and limits: All repertoire sampling was performed exclusively after the peak T cell response. Seropositive at baseline were only a handful of AZD1222 recipients. The reported proportion of spike-specific TCRs targeting unmutated variant regions was nearly half. A mostly white British donor set with more females was recruited, and clonal diversity was possibly underestimated.

In regard to this clone: The antigen remains unidentified.

Only in-frame clones appear in the TCRdb table, and some are missing; sequencing was by immunoSEQ multiplex PCR. This repertoire shows 75,000 to 100,000 clones, approximately 84% found once; its top ten account for more than 10%. The CDR3 contains 15 residues. V lost 0 bases to trimming and J lost 4 bases, with 10 bases between them. Germline V gene data show CDR1 as KGHSH and CDR2 as LQKENI. The sample here was peripheral blood, taken on day 0 of AZD1222 vaccination. The origin of this receptor is an adult in good health. The chain carries TRBV18 and TRBJ1-3; no clear D gene. CDR3 amino acids: CASSPPTVGGNTIYF. CDR3 bases: TGTGCCAGCTCACCACCCACTGTAGGGGGAAACACCATATATTTT.